This T cell receptor (beta chain) comes out of a study of T cells in Graves' hyperthyroidism and ophthalmopathy. Study-wide findings and caveats: Most thyroid clonotypes expanded above 0.001 were also detected in blood.

Amplification yielded TCR beta CDR3 regions, with RNA transcripts as the source. HTBI primers were employed in a first-round RT-PCR of the TCR CDR3. TCRdb re-analysed the multiplex PCR reads in MiXCR, keeping a single row per CDR3 protein. The table lists approximately 210,000 distinct CDR3 sequences, approximately 17% of them singletons, with approximately 50% in the top ten. As concerns this clonotype: Its antigen is undetermined.

Diagnosis rested on symptoms, serum thyroxine and TRAb, thyroid ultrasound, and orbital computed tomography. The source of the PBMCs was over 8.5 ml of fresh peripheral blood. This clonotype was sampled from a man between 45 and 60 years old with Graves' hyperthyroidism. Sequencing was carried out using blood.

The CDR3 is CASSQEWDSSYNEQFF. The CDR3 DNA follows: TGTGCCAGCAGCCAAGAATGGGACTCAAGCTACAATGAGCAGTTCTTC. V gene TRBV4-2 combines with J gene TRBJ2-1; TRBD2 is a possible D gene (6 bases). Germline loops: CDR1 LGHNA, CDR2 YNFKEQ. This CDR3 has 16 amino acids. With 0 bases removed from V and 3 bases from J, the gap between germline ends came to 12 bases.